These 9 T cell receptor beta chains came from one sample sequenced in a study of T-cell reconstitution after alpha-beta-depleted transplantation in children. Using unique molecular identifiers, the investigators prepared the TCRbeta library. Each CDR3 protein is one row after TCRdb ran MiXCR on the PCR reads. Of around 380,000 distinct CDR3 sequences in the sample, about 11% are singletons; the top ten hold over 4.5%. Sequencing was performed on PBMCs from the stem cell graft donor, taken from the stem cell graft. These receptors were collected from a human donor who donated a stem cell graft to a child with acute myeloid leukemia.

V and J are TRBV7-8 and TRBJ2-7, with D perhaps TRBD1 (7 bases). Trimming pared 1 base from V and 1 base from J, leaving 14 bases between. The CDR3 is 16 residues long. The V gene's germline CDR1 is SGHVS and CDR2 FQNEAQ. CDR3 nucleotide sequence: TGTGCCAGCAGCTTAGGGTCGCAGGGGGGATCCTACGAGCAGTACTTC. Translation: CASSLGSQGGSYEQYF.

The CDR3 loop reads CASSQGGSETQYF. The CDR3 DNA sequence: TGTGCCAGCAGCCAAGGAGGGAGCGAGACCCAGTACTTC. The chain recombines TRBV4-2 with TRBJ2-5; TRBD2 might be the D (5 bases). Looked up from germline, CDR1 is LGHNA and CDR2 is YNFKEQ. This CDR3 region has 13 residues. The germline V and J ends were trimmed by 1 base and 5 bases, with 8 bases remaining between them.

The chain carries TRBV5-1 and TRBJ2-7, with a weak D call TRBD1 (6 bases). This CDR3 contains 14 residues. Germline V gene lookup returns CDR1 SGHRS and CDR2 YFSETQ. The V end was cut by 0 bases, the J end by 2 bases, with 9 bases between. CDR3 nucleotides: TGCGCCAGCAGCTTGGGACAGGAACCCTACGAGCAGTACTTC. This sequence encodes CASSLGQEPYEQYF. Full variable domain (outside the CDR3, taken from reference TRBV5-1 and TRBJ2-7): KAGVTQTPRYLIKTRGQQVTLSCSPISGHRSVSWYQQTPGQGLQFLFEYFSETQRNKGNFPGRFSGRQFSNSRSEMNVSTLELGDSALYLCASSLGQEPYEQYFGPGTRLTVT.

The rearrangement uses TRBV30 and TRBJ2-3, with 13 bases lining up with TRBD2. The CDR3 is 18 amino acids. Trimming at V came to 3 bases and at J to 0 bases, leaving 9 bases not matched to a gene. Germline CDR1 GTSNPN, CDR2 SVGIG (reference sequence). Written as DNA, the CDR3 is TGTGCCTGGAGCCCAACTAGCGGGAGGGCCGGGAGCACAGATACGCAGTATTTT. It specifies CAWSPTSGRAGSTDTQYF.

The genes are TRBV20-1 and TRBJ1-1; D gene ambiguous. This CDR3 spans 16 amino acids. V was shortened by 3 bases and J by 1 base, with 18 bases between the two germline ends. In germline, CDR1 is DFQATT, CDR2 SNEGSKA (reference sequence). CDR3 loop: CSASPAGSMKNTEAFF. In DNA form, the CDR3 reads TGCAGTGCTAGCCCCGCCGGAAGTATGAAGAACACTGAAGCTTTCTTT.

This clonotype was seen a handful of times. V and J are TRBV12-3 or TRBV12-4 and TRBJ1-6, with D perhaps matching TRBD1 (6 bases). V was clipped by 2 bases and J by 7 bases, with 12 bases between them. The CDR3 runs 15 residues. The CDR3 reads CASSLWGRKNSPLHF. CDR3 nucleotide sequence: TGTGCCAGCAGTTTATGGGGGCGGAAAAATTCACCCCTCCACTTT.

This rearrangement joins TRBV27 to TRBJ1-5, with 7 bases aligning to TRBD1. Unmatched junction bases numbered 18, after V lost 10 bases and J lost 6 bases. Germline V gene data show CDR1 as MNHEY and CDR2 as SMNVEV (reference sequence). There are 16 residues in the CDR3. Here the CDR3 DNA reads TGTGCCACTACACCTCCCGCAGGGGGGCTAACTCAGCCCCAGCATTTT. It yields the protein CATTPPAGGLTQPQHF.

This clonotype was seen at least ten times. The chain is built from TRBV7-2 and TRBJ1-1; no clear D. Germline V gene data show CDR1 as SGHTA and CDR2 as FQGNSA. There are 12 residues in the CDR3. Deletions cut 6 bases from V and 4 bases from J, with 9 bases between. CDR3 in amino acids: CASSPSGTEAFF. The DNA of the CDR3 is TGTGCCAGCAGTCCCAGCGGCACTGAAGCTTTCTTT. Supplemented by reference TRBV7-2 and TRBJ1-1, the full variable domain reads GAGVSQSPSNKVTEKGKDVELRCDPISGHTALYWYRQSLGQGLEFLIYFQGNSAPDKSGLPSDRFSAERTGGSVSTLTIQRTQQEDSAVYLCASSPSGTEAFFGQGTRLTVV.

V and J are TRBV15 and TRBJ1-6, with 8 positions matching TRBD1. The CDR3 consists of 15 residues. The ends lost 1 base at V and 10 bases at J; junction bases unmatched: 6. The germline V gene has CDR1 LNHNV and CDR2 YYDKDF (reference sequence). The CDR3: CATSRGDRGGSPLHF. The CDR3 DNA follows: TGTGCCACCAGCAGAGGTGACAGGGGTGGCTCACCCCTCCACTTT.